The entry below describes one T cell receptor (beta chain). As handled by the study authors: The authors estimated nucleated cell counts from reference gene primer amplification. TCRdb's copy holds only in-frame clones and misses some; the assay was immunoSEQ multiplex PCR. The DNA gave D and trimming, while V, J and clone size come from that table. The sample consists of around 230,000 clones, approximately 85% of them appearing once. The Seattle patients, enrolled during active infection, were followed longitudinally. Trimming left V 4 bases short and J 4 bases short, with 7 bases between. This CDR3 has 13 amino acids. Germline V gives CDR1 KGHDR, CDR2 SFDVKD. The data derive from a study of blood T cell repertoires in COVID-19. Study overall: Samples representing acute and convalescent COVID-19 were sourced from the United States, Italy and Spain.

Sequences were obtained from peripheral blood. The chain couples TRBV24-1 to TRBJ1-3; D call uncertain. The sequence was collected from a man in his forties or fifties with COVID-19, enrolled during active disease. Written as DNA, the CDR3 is TGTGCCACCAGTGAGGCGGGGGGAAACACCATATATTTT. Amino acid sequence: CATSEAGGNTIYF.